This section outlines one T cell receptor (beta chain) sequence together with its context. Antigen: not known. The data stem from a study of early T cells in non-severe SARS-CoV-2 infection. Study overall: From unsorted whole blood, bulk RNA was sequenced, and the chains remained unpaired. General observations from the study: VDJdb matches were skewed toward anti-spike CD8 T cell responses.

Unique molecular identifiers (one per individual cDNA molecule) were attached. TCRdb re-called the 5' RACE reads with MiXCR, one entry per CDR3 protein. Altogether 75,000 to 100,000 distinct CDR3 sequences are present, more than 12% being singletons, with the ten largest covering about 5.5%. The V and J ends lost 0 bases and 4 bases respectively, with 9 bases between them. The CDR3 contains 14 residues. Germline values: CDR1 SGHTA, CDR2 FQGNSA. The sample taken for sequencing was whole blood. The TCR originated in an adult who was a healthcare worker with PCR-confirmed SARS-CoV-2 infection or an uninfected control (not recorded which). V usage is TRBV7-2 and J usage is TRBJ1-1; no reliable D call. DNA for the CDR3: TGTGCCAGCAGCTTAGCGGTCGGGCTCACTGAAGCTTTCTTT. Its translation is CASSLAVGLTEAFF. Based on the CDR3 plus reference TRBV7-2 and TRBJ1-1, the full variable domain is GAGVSQSPSNKVTEKGKDVELRCDPISGHTALYWYRQSLGQGLEFLIYFQGNSAPDKSGLPSDRFSAERTGGSVSTLTIQRTQQEDSAVYLCASSLAVGLTEAFFGQGTRLTVV.